This TCR beta chain was sequenced in a study of graft-versus-host responses after intestinal transplantation. Across the study: Every transplant recipient was induced with anti-thymocyte globulin, then maintained on tacrolimus and steroids for approximately three years.

Generated by immunoSEQ multiplex PCR, the TCRdb table keeps only in-frame clones and is missing some. The table lists some 22,000 clones, approximately 60% of them singletons. Irradiated stimulators labeled with violet dye, about 200,000 in number, were plated with about 200,000 CFSE-labeled responders. Proliferating CFSE-low CD3+CD4+ and CD3+CD8+ responders were sorted after the reaction. Overall study results and limits: Detection of GvH clones occurred in recipient marrow, and some had their first appearance in ileum or blood.

This TCR came from a human patient who received an intestinal transplant. Specimen: alloreactive CD4+ T cells from a mixed lymphocyte reaction culture, collected before intestinal transplant. The subset is: CFSE-low proliferating T cells sorted from roughly six-day pre-transplant mixed lymphocyte reaction (GvH or HvG direction).

The CDR3 DNA sequence: TGCGCCAGCAGCACCTCCGGGACTAGCGGGACGGATACGCAGTATTTT. It encodes CASSTSGTSGTDTQYF. The V gene is TRBV5-1, the J gene TRBJ2-3; TRBD2 matches 13 bases. This CDR3 has 16 amino acids. Unmatched junction bases numbered 8, after V lost 4 bases and J lost 6 bases. Germline CDR1 SGHRS, CDR2 YFSETQ.